A selection of T cell receptor beta chains follows, all from one sample in a study of T-cell reconstitution after alpha-beta-depleted transplantation in children. Each CDR3 protein gets one entry after TCRdb re-called the PCR reads with MiXCR. The top ten clones hold roughly 30% of a sample with approximately 1,000,000 distinct CDR3 sequences, roughly 31% of them seen once. The material sequenced was PBMCs, mostly from graft donor cells, taken 360 days after TCRalphabeta/CD19-depleted stem cell transplant. The receptors stem from a boy under two years old who had a stem cell transplant for SCID, so the T cells may come from the graft donor. Both conserved end residues are trimmed from each CDR3.

V,CDR3
TRBV7-8,ALSRALGANEQF
TRBV12-3/TRBV12-4,ASSQGLPYGYT
TRBV6-5,ASSYGGTGNEQF
TRBV5-1,ASSLARDDRVGYT
TRBV4-3,ASSQDRLAGGYNEQF
TRBV20-1,SARGSSGREETQY
TRBV5-6,ASSLRRTVTQETQY
TRBV19,ASSAAGGPRQPQH
TRBV4-3,ASSQERVIKTQY
TRBV12-3/TRBV12-4,ASGGGTGDYNEQF
TRBV4-1,ASSRLEGDTEAF